Listed below are T cell receptor beta chains from one sample, sequenced in a study of T cells in Graves' hyperthyroidism and ophthalmopathy. TCRdb recomputed calls from the multiplex PCR reads with MiXCR, one row per CDR3 protein. This table holds about 380,000 distinct CDR3 sequences, roughly 18% found once. Sequenced: blood. The receptors stem from a young man with Graves' ophthalmopathy. CDR3s include the opening cysteine and the closing phenylalanine or tryptophan. A D gene is named only where the DNA matches it firmly.

v_call,d_call,cdr3_length,cdr3_aa
TRBV5-4,.,12,CASSAISGEQYF
TRBV6-1,.,14,CASTESGDVNEQFF
TRBV6-1,.,14,CATGGGTPYQPQHF
TRBV9,TRBD2,17,CASSFSLAGGSTDTQYF
TRBV29-1,.,12,CSVPGWGTEAFF
TRBV11-1,.,13,CASSLTEKYGYTF
TRBV6-1,.,14,CASRGQKDQQTQYF
TRBV5-1,TRBD1,14,CASTGQGHTDTQYF
TRBV12-3/TRBV12-4,.,13,CASSLHGTDTQYF
TRBV7-9,.,14,CASSPRGSNQPQHF
TRBV18,TRBD1,14,CASSPGTGGLEQYF
TRBV13,.,13,CASRAPPNQPQHF
TRBV12-3/TRBV12-4,.,16,CASSFTNPGSNQPQHF
TRBV6-1,TRBD1,13,CASSSTGGGGYTF
TRBV5-4,TRBD1,16,CASSLSRDRANYGYTF
TRBV27,TRBD1,19,CASSLLPRGPESSNQPQHF
TRBV11-2,TRBD2,17,CASSPNLAGGPGETQYF
TRBV6-1,.,12,CASCEGPTEAFF
TRBV2,TRBD1,14,CASRPGGWGGELFF
TRBV5-1,TRBD1,13,CASSPTGDYGYTF
TRBV11-2,.,15,CASRRNRAGNQPQHF
TRBV6-5,.,14,CASSYSKGVGGYTF
TRBV20-1,.,13,CSARETGTHAAFF
TRBV7-6,.,13,CASSTSPGERAFF